These 22 T cell receptor beta chains were sequenced from one sample in a study of human T cells and chemical hapten exposure. In TCRdb, the RACE reads were re-called with MiXCR into one record per CDR3 protein. Of 150,000 to 200,000 distinct CDR3 sequences listed, 25% to 35% are singletons. Regarding time point: pre-sensitization, week 0. The treatment was: therapeutic diphenylcyclopropenone sensitization with weekly scalp DPC. This material consisted of whole blood, taken in connection with sensitization to the hapten diphenylcyclopropenone (DPC). The receptors here all came from a woman under 40 with alopecia areata. Some clones in this sample may be carry-over from other donors' samples.

This clonotype has only a few counts. The chain carries TRBV7-2 and TRBJ2-3; 10 bases match TRBD1. There are 18 residues in the CDR3. Germline V gene sequence: CDR1 SGHTA, CDR2 FQGNSA. V gave up 3 bases and J gave up 3 bases; unmatched junction bases: 12. In nucleotides, the CDR3 is TGTGCCAGCAGCTTCCGGGACAGGGGAGGGGTTGCGACAGATACGCAGTATTTT. Protein product: CASSFRDRGGVATDTQYF.

The rearrangement uses TRBV4-1 and TRBJ1-6, with a weak D call TRBD1 (5 bases). Trimming took 2 bases from V and 10 from J, leaving 18 bases between them. This CDR3 is 16 amino acids long. CDR1 is MGHRA and CDR2 is YSYEKL in the germline V gene. CDR3 nucleotides: TGCGCCAGCAGCCAATCCGGGGGGATGGGACTCTCACCCCTCCACTTT. Translation gives CASSQSGGMGLSPLHF.

This clonotype was counted a few times. V is TRBV11-1 and J is TRBJ1-2; possibly TRBD1 for D (5 bases). CDR1 and CDR2 from the germline V gene are SGHAT and FQDESV (reference sequence). This CDR3 has 15 amino acids. The ends were cut back, 5 bases at V and 4 bases at J, with 17 bases in the middle. Here the CDR3 reads CASSPSQGFGYGYTF. The CDR3 DNA reads TGTGCCAGCAGCCCTTCTCAGGGATTCGGCTATGGCTACACCTTC. The full variable domain, its missing parts supplied by reference TRBV11-1 and TRBJ1-2, is EAEVAQSPRYKITEKSQAVAFWCDPISGHATLYWYRQILGQGPELLVQFQDESVVDDSQLPKDRFSAERLKGVDSTLKIQPAELGDSAMYLCASSPSQGFGYGYTFGSGTRLTVV.

The rearrangement joins TRBV15 to TRBJ2-2; no firm D call. V lost 3 bases to trimming and J lost 3 bases, with 5 bases between them. Germline lookup yields CDR1 LNHNV and CDR2 YYDKDF (reference sequence). The CDR3 extends over 13 amino acids. As DNA, the CDR3 is TGTGCCACCAGCAGGGAACACACCGGGGAGCTGTTTTTT. Protein sequence: CATSREHTGELFF.

The gene calls are TRBV29-1 and TRBJ2-3; the match to TRBD2 covers 11 bases. The ends lost 4 bases at V and 2 bases at J; junction bases unmatched: 8. Germline CDR1 reads SQVTM; CDR2 reads ANQGSEA. The CDR3 has 16 residues. The CDR3 protein is CSVGRSGGVNTDTQYF. The CDR3 coding sequence is TGCAGCGTTGGTCGTAGCGGGGGGGTCAACACAGATACGCAGTATTTT.

The chain links TRBV28 to TRBJ1-5; 7 nucleotides match TRBD1. The V and J ends lost 4 bases and 2 bases, in that order; junction bases with no gene match: 2. The CDR3 has 14 residues. CDR1 is MDHEN and CDR2 is SYDVKM in the germline V gene. The chain's CDR3 is CASSSQGGNQPQHF. The CDR3 DNA reads TGTGCCAGCAGTTCCCAGGGGGGCAATCAGCCCCAGCATTTT.

This clonotype was recorded a few times. The chain uses TRBV5-1 and TRBJ2-1; the match to TRBD2 covers 7 bases. Germline trimming cut 3 bases from V and 6 bases from J; bases unmatched to any gene: 12. This CDR3 comprises 16 residues. CDR1 is SGHRS and CDR2 is YFSETQ in the germline V gene. The CDR3 is CASSSVGGRMVNEQFF. The CDR3 nucleotides read TGCGCCAGCAGCTCCGTGGGCGGGAGAATGGTCAATGAGCAGTTCTTC.

This chain connects TRBV3-1 to TRBJ1-2; maybe TRBD1 (6 bases). Trimming stripped 0 bases from V and 8 bases from J, with 16 bases between. Germline CDR1 and CDR2: LGHDT and YNNKEL (reference sequence). This CDR3 is built from 15 residues. CDR3 sequence: CASSQENTGRRGYTF. The DNA of the CDR3 is TGTGCCAGCAGCCAAGAAAACACAGGGAGGCGCGGCTACACCTTC.

This clonotype was found a few times. V gene TRBV29-1 combines with J gene TRBJ1-1; 7 nucleotides line up with TRBD1. Germline V lookup: CDR1 SQVTM, CDR2 ANQGSEA. The V segment lost 0 bases and the J segment 4 bases; nucleotides outside the gene matches: 5. There are 14 residues in the CDR3. The CDR3 DNA reads TGCAGCGTTGAAGATTCTTCAGGGGGCACTGAAGCTTTCTTT. It codes for CSVEDSSGGTEAFF.

In this sample, this clonotype turned up a few times. The chain carries TRBV5-4 and TRBJ2-2; 9 nucleotides agree with TRBD1. V dropped 4 bases and J dropped 6; count of bases not matched to a gene: 7. The CDR3 length is 15 residues. Looked up from germline, CDR1 is SGHNT and CDR2 is YYREEE (reference sequence). The CDR3 DNA sequence: TGTGCCAGCAGCCACCGGGACAGGGCCGCCGGGGAGCTGTTTTTT. As protein: CASSHRDRAAGELFF.

The table lists this clonotype with a few counts. The J gene is TRBJ1-2, the V gene TRBV20-1; D unresolved. The CDR3 is 13 residues long. Looked up from germline, CDR1 is DFQATT and CDR2 is SNEGSKA (reference sequence). V lost 5 bases and J 0 bases, leaving 10 bases between the germline ends. The chain's CDR3 is CSAGEGTNYGYTF. The CDR3 DNA reads as TGCAGTGCTGGGGAAGGTACTAACTATGGCTACACCTTC.

In DNA, the CDR3 is TGTGCCAGCAGTTTAGGCTTGATTGGGGGCACTGAAGCTTTCTTT. Its translation: CASSLGLIGGTEAFF. The chain couples TRBV12-3 or TRBV12-4 to TRBJ1-1; D is perhaps TRBD1 (5 bases). V lost 1 base and J lost 4, with 13 bases in between. The CDR3 has 15 amino acids.

This clonotype showed up just a few times. The chain employs TRBV18 and TRBJ1-4, with D tentatively TRBD1 (5 bases). Per germline, CDR1 KGHSH and CDR2 LQKENI. The CDR3 runs to 16 residues. V lost 6 bases, J lost 3 bases, and 17 bases lay in between. The CDR3 spells CASSPLGDSANEKLFF. DNA for the CDR3: TGTGCCAGCTCCCCCCTTGGGGACTCCGCTAATGAAAAACTGTTTTTT.

This clonotype was detected only a few times. This chain uses TRBV28 with TRBJ2-1, with D uncertain. CDR3 size: 15 residues. Germline CDR1 and CDR2: MDHEN and SYDVKM. Trimming removed 6 bases from V and 0 bases from J, with 12 bases in between. Written as DNA, the CDR3 is TGTGCCAGCAGACGATTGCGGTCCTCCTACAATGAGCAGTTCTTC. Encoded protein: CASRRLRSSYNEQFF.

In its sample, this clonotype was seen a few times. The J gene is TRBJ2-1, the V gene TRBV7-2; no reliable D call. This CDR3 region has 15 residues. Per the germline V gene, CDR1 is SGHTA and CDR2 is FQGNSA. The V and J ends lost 0 bases and 4 bases respectively, with 10 bases between them. The DNA for the CDR3 is TGTGCCAGCAGCTTAGCCCTGTCGACGTACAATGAGCAGTTCTTC. Its protein product is CASSLALSTYNEQFF.

This clonotype was counted between two and nine times. The V and J genes are TRBV6-1 and TRBJ1-6, with no clear D. Trimming pared 0 bases from V and 8 bases from J, leaving 2 bases between. Germline values: CDR1 MNHNS, CDR2 SASEGT. CDR3 length: 12 amino acids. The CDR3 protein is CASSEAYSPLHF. The CDR3, as DNA: TGTGCCAGCAGTGAAGCGTATTCACCCCTCCACTTT.

This clonotype was detected a few times. The rearrangement links TRBV20-1 to TRBJ2-5; D remains unclear. The CDR3 is made up of 14 amino acids. V lost 0 bases and J 1 base, leaving 9 bases between the germline ends. Germline-derived CDR1 and CDR2 are DFQATT and SNEGSKA (reference sequence). CDR3 protein: CSARDFFSQETQYF. CDR3 DNA sequence: TGCAGTGCTAGAGATTTTTTCAGCCAAGAGACCCAGTACTTC.

This chain uses TRBV5-1 with TRBJ2-7; no reliable D call. Between the trimmed V and J ends, which lost 1 base and 0 bases, there was a span of 5 bases. Per the germline V gene, CDR1 is SGHRS and CDR2 is YFSETQ. The CDR3 totals 13 residues. Here the CDR3 DNA reads TGCGCCAGCAGCTTGTTCAACTCCTACGAGCAGTACTTC. Amino acids: CASSLFNSYEQYF.

This clonotype has only a few counts. V usage is TRBV5-4 and J usage is TRBJ2-5; tentative D call: TRBD1 (6 bases). The germline V gene encodes CDR1 SGHNT and CDR2 YYREEE (reference sequence). The CDR3 totals 14 residues. Trimming removed 4 bases from V and 2 bases from J, with 12 bases in between. CDR3 sequence: CASSKTGGQETQYF. The CDR3 DNA reads as TGTGCCAGCAGCAAGACAGGAGGTCAAGAGACCCAGTACTTC.

V and J are TRBV3-1 and TRBJ2-3; D call uncertain. Germline CDR1 LGHDT, CDR2 YNNKEL (reference sequence). The ends were cut back, 10 bases at V and 3 bases at J, with 11 bases in the middle. This CDR3 is built from 12 residues. DNA of the CDR3: TGTGCCACCTCAACCACGACAGATACGCAGTATTTT. It is translated as CATSTTTDTQYF.

The chain couples TRBV15 to TRBJ2-3; possibly TRBD1 for D (5 bases). V lost 3 bases to trimming and J lost 3 bases, with 16 bases between them. Germline loops: CDR1 LNHNV, CDR2 YYDKDF (reference sequence). CDR3 size: 16 residues. CDR3 nucleotide sequence: TGTGCCACCAGCAGGACGGGCCTGGGGCGAACAGATACGCAGTATTTT. Residues: CATSRTGLGRTDTQYF.

The chain links TRBV2 to TRBJ2-5; the D gene could be TRBD1 or TRBD2 (5 bases each). V lost 6 bases and J lost 1, with 6 bases in between. The CDR3 extends over 12 amino acids. Looked up from germline, CDR1 is SNHLY and CDR2 is FYNNEI. DNA of the CDR3: TGTGCCAGCAGAGGGACCCAAGAGACCCAGTACTTC. Translating gives CASRGTQETQYF. Based on the CDR3 plus reference TRBV2 and TRBJ2-5, the full variable domain is EPEVTQTPSHQVTQMGQEVILRCVPISNHLYFYWYRQILGQKVEFLVSFYNNEISEKSEIFDDQFSVERPDGSNFTLKIRSTKLEDSAMYFCASRGTQETQYFGPGTRLLVL.